This T cell receptor (beta chain) was observed in a study of T cell repertoires in cytomegalovirus infection. Overall study context: Signatures in public TCR beta sequences pointed to both CMV infection and matching HLA type.

Points from the study as a whole: Public TCR beta family frequency separated CMV-and-HLA carriers, including in an independent cohort. There were HLA-C-restricted CMV-specific TCR beta clonotypes dominating the ex vivo response.

TCRdb re-derived calls from the reads in MiXCR, one entry per CDR3 protein. The repertoire includes 450,000 to 600,000 distinct CDR3 sequences, 30% to 40% of them detected once, and roughly 16% sits in the top ten. Concerning this clonotype itself: The target antigen is unknown.

V shed 3 bases and J shed 3 bases, with 11 bases lying between them. The CDR3 runs 14 residues. This sequence originates from a human donor in good health (CMV status not recorded). Some clones in this sample may be carry-over from other donors' samples. The chain employs TRBV12-3 or TRBV12-4 and TRBJ1-1; D is unresolved. Specimen: cultured PBMCs, collected from culture after CMV antigen stimulation. CDR3 protein: CASSFAGGDTEAFF. CDR3 coding DNA: TGTGCCAGCAGTTTTGCGGGTGGGGACACTGAAGCTTTCTTT.